One and the same sample provided the 18 T cell receptor beta chains below, sequenced in a study of CD8 T cells in Susac syndrome. Reverse transcription of about 0.5 to 1 ug RNA used random hexamers. Using its own MiXCR run on the immunoSEQ multiplex PCR reads, TCRdb lists one record per CDR3 protein. Of about 120,000 distinct CDR3 sequences in the sample, under 95% were seen once. Sequencing input: CD8+ T cells from PBMCs. The receptors originated from a human donor in good health.

The rearrangement links TRBV6-1 to TRBJ2-7, with TRBD2 matching over 9 bases. The junction had 5 bases not matched to a gene; V was cut back by 7 bases and J by 4 bases. The CDR3 length is 13 residues. Germline CDR1 and CDR2: MNHNS and SASEGT. The chain's CDR3 is CASTLSGGYEQYF. The CDR3 coding sequence is TGTGCCAGCACCCTGAGCGGGGGGTACGAGCAGTACTTC.

The chain employs TRBV20-1 and TRBJ2-1; 7 bases align to TRBD2. The junction had 6 bases not matched to a gene; V was cut back by 4 bases and J by 6 bases. Germline V lookup: CDR1 DFQATT, CDR2 SNEGSKA (reference sequence). The CDR3 is 13 amino acids. The CDR3 protein is CSAKGTTTNEQFF. The CDR3 nucleotides are TGCAGTGCTAAAGGGACTACGACCAATGAGCAGTTCTTC.

This sequence joins TRBV3-1 and TRBJ1-6; no reliable D call. V was cut by 2 bases and J by 8 bases, with 13 bases left in between. The CDR3 sequence is 15 residues long. From germline, CDR1 is LGHDT and CDR2 YNNKEL (reference sequence). The CDR3, as DNA: TGTGCCAGCAGCCAATCCTCCAGGCGGGATTCACCCCTCCACTTT. As protein: CASSQSSRRDSPLHF.

This clonotype was counted once. The rearrangement joins TRBV6-5 to TRBJ1-1, with a weak D call TRBD1 (5 bases). The CDR3 length is 14 residues. V lost 0 bases, J lost 11 bases, and 16 bases lay in between. Germline V CDR1 and CDR2: MNHEY, SVGAGI. In DNA, the CDR3 is TGTGCCAGCAGTTACTCGATGTCTGGGGGGAATGCTTTCTTT. Protein product: CASSYSMSGGNAFF.

CDR3 region: CASSRQSTSTDTQYF. The CDR3 region has the DNA TGCGCCAGCAGCCGACAGTCCACTAGCACAGATACGCAGTATTTT. The V and J genes are TRBV5-1 and TRBJ2-3; TRBD1 might be the D (5 bases). Trimming took 4 bases from V and 0 from J, leaving 12 bases between them. The CDR3 sequence is 15 residues long. CDR1 and CDR2 (germline): SGHRS, YFSETQ.

V and J are TRBV7-9 and TRBJ1-1; TRBD1 aligns across 7 bases. The CDR3 is 14 residues long. The ends lost 3 bases at V and 1 base at J; junction bases unmatched: 2. Germline V gives CDR1 SEHNR, CDR2 FQNEAQ (reference sequence). The CDR3 sequence is CASSLGQRNTEAFF. The CDR3 DNA follows: TGTGCCAGCAGCTTGGGACAGAGGAACACTGAAGCTTTCTTT.

This chain uses TRBV5-4 with TRBJ2-2, with 9 bases lining up with TRBD2. The CDR3 length is 16 residues. V dropped 2 bases and J dropped 1; count of bases not matched to a gene: 3. Germline CDR1 is SGHNT and CDR2 is YYREEE (reference sequence). Written as DNA, the CDR3 is TGTGCCAGCAGCTTCGTTAGCGGGGGGAACACCGGGGAGCTGTTTTTT. It translates to CASSFVSGGNTGELFF.

The chain is built from TRBV5-1 and TRBJ2-7; TRBD2 is a possible D gene (5 bases). The germline V gene encodes CDR1 SGHRS and CDR2 YFSETQ. Trimming cost V 1 base and J 3 bases, with 14 bases left between them. The length of the CDR3 is 15 residues. The CDR3 DNA reads as TGCGCCAGCAGCTTGTTGACTGGCGGAGGCTACGAGCAGTACTTC. Translating it yields CASSLLTGGGYEQYF.

This clonotype was counted once. The chain combines TRBV5-6 with TRBJ2-2; 10 bases match TRBD2. J was trimmed by 4 bases and V by 5 bases; bases with no gene match: 11. The CDR3 is 17 residues long. CDR1 SGHDT and CDR2 YYEEEE come from the germline V gene. The CDR3 reads CASRRTAGTSATGELFF. The CDR3 coding sequence is TGTGCCAGCAGGCGTACCGCCGGGACTAGCGCCACCGGGGAGCTGTTTTTT.

The CDR3: CASSLSGTSGRVNEQFF. The CDR3 nucleotides are TGTGCCAGCAGTCTCTCCGGGACTAGCGGGAGGGTGAATGAGCAGTTCTTC. This chain uses TRBV7-2 with TRBJ2-1; 16 nucleotides agree with TRBD2. Germline V gene lookup returns CDR1 SGHTA and CDR2 FQGNSA. Trimming removed 6 bases from V and 7 bases from J; junction bases left unmatched: 9. The CDR3 spans 17 residues.

The V call is TRBV12-3 or TRBV12-4, the J call TRBJ1-1; no clear D. V dropped 10 bases and J dropped 1 base, with 16 bases sitting between them. The CDR3 contains 14 residues. In nucleotides, the CDR3 is TGTGCCACATTTCGCAGTTCAGGGAACACTGAAGCTTTCTTT. Translating gives CATFRSSGNTEAFF.

The CDR3 sequence: CASSHFQRGGLLNTGELFF. DNA for the CDR3: TGTGCCAGCAGCCATTTCCAGCGGGGGGGATTATTGAACACCGGGGAGCTGTTTTTT. The chain combines TRBV14 with TRBJ2-2; 10 nucleotides agree with TRBD2. V lost 3 bases to trimming and J lost 1 base; unmatched junction nucleotides: 11. This CDR3 is built from 19 residues. Germline V lookup: CDR1 SGHDN, CDR2 FVKESK.

This chain joins TRBV19 and TRBJ2-3, with D unresolved. Germline CDR1 reads LNHDA; CDR2 reads SQIVND (reference sequence). The CDR3 extends over 14 amino acids. Trimming took off 5 bases at V and 4 bases at J, with 13 bases between the two ends. This CDR3 is CASSSRTVPDTQYF. The CDR3 DNA reads as TGTGCCAGTAGTTCACGTACCGTGCCAGATACGCAGTATTTT.

The chain employs TRBV7-2 and TRBJ2-3; a weak D match, TRBD2 (6 bases). Germline V gene sequence: CDR1 SGHTA, CDR2 FQGNSA. The CDR3 covers 14 residues. Trimming removed 3 bases at V and 4 bases at J, with 11 bases between. The CDR3 DNA follows: TGTGCCAGCAGCTTTGCTAGCGAGGCAGATACGCAGTATTTT. Residues: CASSFASEADTQYF.

The table lists this clonotype with a count of one. V is TRBV3-1 and J is TRBJ2-2; no reliable D call. CDR3 length equals 14 residues. Germline CDR1 LGHDT, CDR2 YNNKEL (reference sequence). Trimming took 0 bases from V and 8 from J, leaving 10 bases between them. CDR3 amino acids: CASSQDQGGGELFF. Here the CDR3 DNA reads TGTGCCAGCAGCCAAGATCAAGGCGGTGGGGAGCTGTTTTTT.

The V and J genes are TRBV14 and TRBJ2-7, with D unclear. V was shortened by 1 base and J by 4 bases, with 8 bases between the two germline ends. The CDR3 sequence is 13 residues long. CDR1 and CDR2 (germline): SGHDN, FVKESK. As DNA, the CDR3 is TGTGCCAGCAGCCAAGGTCAGGAGTACGAGCAGTACTTC. This sequence encodes CASSQGQEYEQYF.

CDR3 sequence reads: CASSLALGPLRANVLTF. As DNA, the CDR3 is TGTGCCAGCAGCTTAGCGCTGGGTCCACTCCGGGCCAACGTCCTGACTTTC. The rearrangement uses TRBV7-9 and TRBJ2-6, with no clear D. The germline V gene has CDR1 SEHNR and CDR2 FQNEAQ (reference sequence). With 0 bases removed from V and 5 bases from J, the gap between germline ends came to 14 bases. CDR3 length equals 17 residues.

The chain couples TRBV5-1 to TRBJ2-1; the match to TRBD1 covers 10 bases. Germline CDR1 reads SGHRS; CDR2 reads YFSETQ. This CDR3 is built from 17 residues. V dropped 5 bases and J dropped 5; count of bases not matched to a gene: 13. This chain's CDR3 is CASRGVIGDRGNNEQFF. The CDR3 nucleotides read TGCGCCAGCAGAGGAGTCATAGGGGACAGGGGTAACAATGAGCAGTTCTTC. Complete variable domain (other parts from reference TRBV5-1 and TRBJ2-1): KAGVTQTPRYLIKTRGQQVTLSCSPISGHRSVSWYQQTPGQGLQFLFEYFSETQRNKGNFPGRFSGRQFSNSRSEMNVSTLELGDSALYLCASRGVIGDRGNNEQFFGPGTRLTVL.